Each of the 32 T cell receptor beta chains below was sequenced from the same sample in a study of beta chain features in type 1 diabetes. Every isolated RNA sample was fully reverse transcribed, so sequencing captured expressed TCRB transcripts. Generated by immunoSEQ multiplex PCR, the TCRdb table keeps only in-frame clones and is missing some. Of around 290,000 clones listed, approximately 8% are singletons. The sample comprised central memory CD4+ T cells from blood. Receptors were obtained from a woman under 30 in good health.

This clone showed up just a few times. The chain is built from TRBV7-9 and TRBJ2-7; D is perhaps TRBD2 (6 bases). This CDR3 is built from 15 residues. V was trimmed by 0 bases and J by 2 bases, leaving 11 bases between them. Germline loops: CDR1 SEHNR, CDR2 FQNEAQ (reference sequence). The CDR3 nucleotides are TGTGCCAGCAGCTTAGCCTTAACGGGAGCCTACGAGCAGTACTTC. This encodes CASSLALTGAYEQYF.

The chain recombines TRBV6-1 with TRBJ1-6; D gene uncertain. With 1 base removed from V and 5 bases from J, the gap between germline ends came to 9 bases. The CDR3 loop spans 15 amino acids. Germline V gene data show CDR1 as MNHNS and CDR2 as SASEGT. CDR3 loop: CASSEVPSDNSPLHF. CDR3 bases: TGTGCCAGCAGTGAAGTCCCCAGTGATAATTCACCCCTCCACTTT.

The V call is TRBV27, the J call TRBJ2-5; D is undetermined. The CDR3 has 15 residues. Trimming pared 3 bases from V and 4 bases from J, leaving 15 bases between. CDR1 is MNHEY, CDR2 SMNVEV, per germline (reference sequence). The CDR3 protein is CASSFSAWVGETQYF. The CDR3 coding sequence is TGTGCCAGCAGTTTCAGTGCCTGGGTCGGAGAGACCCAGTACTTC.

The genes are TRBV13 and TRBJ2-3; unclear D gene. V lost 2 bases and J 6 bases, leaving 12 bases between the germline ends. This CDR3 is 14 amino acids long. The V gene's germline CDR1 is PRHDT and CDR2 FYEKMQ (reference sequence). As DNA, the CDR3 is TGTGCCAGCAGCTTATGGGTGGTCGGGGATACGCAGTATTTT. Amino acid sequence: CASSLWVVGDTQYF.

This chain's CDR3 is CASSLGRVSYGYTF. CDR3 nucleotides: TGTGCCAGCAGCTTAGGCAGGGTTAGCTATGGCTACACCTTC. The J gene is TRBJ1-2, the V gene TRBV11-2, with D tentatively TRBD1 (5 bases). The CDR3 runs 14 residues. Trimming took 1 base from V and 4 from J, leaving 10 bases between them. In germline, CDR1 is SGHAT, CDR2 FQNNGV.

The V gene is TRBV11-3, the J gene TRBJ1-1; the match to TRBD1 covers 9 bases. J gave up 1 base and V 8 bases, and 5 bases lay outside the gene matches. Germline V CDR1 and CDR2: SGHNT, YENEEA. The CDR3 is 14 residues long. CDR3 sequence: CASGVTGGNTEAFF. The DNA for the CDR3 is TGTGCCAGCGGGGTGACAGGGGGGAACACTGAAGCTTTCTTT.

The chain carries TRBV23-1 and TRBJ1-5; maybe TRBD1 (6 bases). TRBV23-1 is flagged as an ORF with uncertain function. The CDR3 contains 16 residues. V lost 6 bases and J lost 6, with 21 bases in between. In DNA form, the CDR3 reads TGCGCCAGCAGACCCCACAGGGAGGAAGGATTTCAGCCCCAGCATTTT. It yields the protein CASRPHREEGFQPQHF.

This clone was detected many times. It is unclear where the CDR3 begins or ends on the DNA, so no DNA is shown, and the CDR3 is as TCRdb lists it. The chain is built from TRBV13 and TRBJ2-1. In germline, CDR1 is PRHDT, CDR2 FYEKMQ (reference sequence). The CDR3 sequence runs 16 residues, both termini included. The CDR3 sequence: CASSQKVVLVGHEQFF.

Only a few counts were recorded for this clone. V gene TRBV7-2 combines with J gene TRBJ1-2; D might be TRBD1 (5 bases). Germline loops: CDR1 SGHTA, CDR2 FQGNSA. V was pared by 3 bases and J by 7 bases, with 12 bases between. This CDR3 has 13 amino acids. The CDR3 DNA reads as TGTGCCAGCAGCTTTTCAGGGAGGGGTGGCTACACCTTC. Its translation: CASSFSGRGGYTF.

This clone was detected once. The chain joins TRBV15 to TRBJ1-5; the D gene is possibly TRBD1 (6 bases). Germline CDR1 is LNHNV and CDR2 is YYDKDF (reference sequence). The CDR3 contains 15 residues. Trimming removed 1 base from V and 9 bases from J, with 16 bases in between. The CDR3 sequence is CATSRGEGEVRPQHF. CDR3 nucleotide sequence: TGTGCCACCAGCAGAGGGGAGGGGGAAGTCCGGCCCCAGCATTTT.

The chain employs TRBV18 and TRBJ2-1; 14 positions match TRBD2. J was trimmed by 9 bases and V by 3 bases; bases with no gene match: 7. Germline CDR1 and CDR2: KGHSH and LQKENI. This CDR3 has 16 amino acids. In DNA, the CDR3 is TGTGCCAGCTCACCGGGACTAGCGGGAGTGGTAGGTGAGCAGTTCTTC. It translates to CASSPGLAGVVGEQFF.

This clone turned up a few times. The CDR3 spells CASSMSREETQYF. CDR3 sequence (DNA): TGTGCCAGTAGTATGTCACGGGAGGAGACCCAGTACTTC. The V and J genes are TRBV19 and TRBJ2-5; weak D call: TRBD2 (6 bases). This CDR3 has 13 amino acids. The V end was cut by 3 bases, the J end by 5 bases, with 10 bases between. CDR1 and CDR2 from the germline V gene are LNHDA and SQIVND (reference sequence).

This clone came up a few times. V is TRBV9 and J is TRBJ2-6; D unresolved. Per germline, CDR1 SGDLS and CDR2 YYNGEE. The CDR3 is 15 amino acids. V shed 4 bases and J shed 0 bases, with 8 bases lying between them. The CDR3 region is CASSPQNSGANVLTF. The CDR3 DNA is TGTGCCAGCAGCCCCCAGAACTCTGGGGCCAACGTCCTGACTTTC.

The table lists this clone with many counts. At one end, the junction sequence differs from germline, possibly due to a read error. This chain joins TRBV7-9 and TRBJ2-7, with D tentatively TRBD1 (5 bases). From germline, CDR1 is SEHNR and CDR2 FQNEAQ (reference sequence). The CDR3 spans 14 residues. CDR3 nucleotides: TGTGCCAGCAGCTTAGAACAGGCCAAGAGTTATCAAAACTTC. Translating gives CASSLEQAKSYQNF.

This clone has more than one count but fewer than ten. It differs at one base from a far larger clone, so likely a read error. This sample includes further DNA sequences coding for the same CDR3. The chain carries TRBV7-2 and TRBJ1-1; no reliable D call. Between the trimmed V and J ends, which lost 4 bases and 2 bases, there was a span of 5 bases. The CDR3 extends over 12 amino acids. Per germline, CDR1 SGHTA and CDR2 FQGNSA. DNA for the CDR3: TGTGCCAGCAGCTACCAAAACACTGAAGCTTTCTTT. Protein sequence: CASSYQNTEAFF.

The sample holds many counts of this clone. The V gene is TRBV7-2, the J gene TRBJ2-7, with 9 bases identical to TRBD1. With V trimmed by 2 bases and J by 5 bases, 7 bases remained unmatched. The germline gives CDR1 SGHTA, CDR2 FQGNSA. The CDR3 loop spans 15 amino acids. CDR3 loop: CASSLYGTGRNEQYF. CDR3 sequence (DNA): TGTGCCAGCAGCTTATATGGGACAGGGAGAAACGAGCAGTACTTC.

This clone was counted only a few times. The V gene is TRBV2, the J gene TRBJ2-1, with D maybe TRBD1 (5 bases). This CDR3 spans 12 amino acids. Germline lookup yields CDR1 SNHLY and CDR2 FYNNEI. V gave up 6 bases and J gave up 5 bases, with 8 bases separating them. The CDR3 sequence is CASSGHHNEQFF. The CDR3 DNA sequence: TGTGCCAGCAGCGGACACCACAATGAGCAGTTCTTC.

The chain couples TRBV4-2 to TRBJ1-6, with TRBD1 matching 9 bases. CDR3 length: 16 residues. V was pared by 5 bases and J by 8 bases, with 10 bases of the junction left unmatched. Germline-derived CDR1 and CDR2 are LGHNA and YNFKEQ. DNA of the CDR3: TGTGCCAGCAGCTTAGCACAGGGGGCTAAGGATTCACCCCTCCACTTT. Translated, it gives CASSLAQGAKDSPLHF.

This clone was seen only a few times. The V and J genes are TRBV2 and TRBJ1-5, with 9 positions matching TRBD1. CDR1 and CDR2 from the germline V gene are SNHLY and FYNNEI. The CDR3 has 18 residues. V shed 7 bases and J 7 bases; nucleotides not matched to a gene: 20. Here the CDR3 reads CASTDSGTGHGQWQPQHF. The DNA of the CDR3 is TGTGCCAGCACTGACTCCGGGACAGGGCATGGTCAATGGCAGCCCCAGCATTTT.

This clone was counted a few times. The V and J genes are TRBV9 and TRBJ2-7; 10 bases agree with TRBD1. The CDR3 extends over 16 amino acids. V lost 3 bases to trimming and J lost 0 bases; unmatched junction nucleotides: 6. The germline gives CDR1 SGDLS, CDR2 YYNGEE. This CDR3 reads CASSAEGDRGSYEQYV. CDR3 nucleotides: TGTGCCAGCAGCGCAGAGGGGGACAGGGGCTCCTACGAGCAGTACGTC.

CDR3 sequence: CASSPLWGREGTQYF. In DNA form, the CDR3 reads TGTGCCAGCAGCCCTCTTTGGGGCAGGGAAGGGACCCAGTACTTC. This sequence joins TRBV27 and TRBJ2-5; the D gene is possibly TRBD1 (5 bases). The length of the CDR3 is 15 residues. V was trimmed by 6 bases and J by 7 bases, leaving 21 bases between them. Per germline, CDR1 MNHEY and CDR2 SMNVEV (reference sequence).

The chain has TRBV7-8 and TRBJ2-4; TRBD1 is a possible D gene (5 bases). CDR3 length: 16 residues. CDR1 and CDR2 (germline): SGHVS, FQNEAQ. The germline V and J ends were trimmed by 5 bases and 0 bases, with 14 bases remaining between them. DNA of the CDR3: TGTGCCAGCAGCCCTAGACAGACACTAGCCAAAAACATTCAGTACTTC. Amino acid sequence: CASSPRQTLAKNIQYF.

This clone appeared a few times. The V gene is TRBV19, the J gene TRBJ1-1; tentative D call: TRBD1 (6 bases). CDR3 length equals 13 residues. CDR1 and CDR2 (germline): LNHDA, SQIVND (reference sequence). Deletions cut 8 bases from V and 5 bases from J, with 15 bases between. The CDR3 coding sequence is TGTGCCAGTTCTTACAGGGATCAAACTGAAGCTTTCTTT. Its translation is CASSYRDQTEAFF.

This clone came up a few times. The chain combines TRBV7-2 with TRBJ2-7, with D perhaps matching TRBD2 (6 bases). The CDR3 contains 12 residues. CDR1 and CDR2 from the germline V gene are SGHTA and FQGNSA. V was cut by 5 bases and J by 7 bases, with 12 bases left in between. The CDR3 DNA reads as TGTGCCAGCAGCCGCGGGGTTTGGGAGCAGTACTTC. The encoded protein is CASSRGVWEQYF.

V is TRBV29-1 and J is TRBJ1-1, with 7 bases identical to TRBD1. The CDR3 is made up of 14 amino acids. The germline gives CDR1 SQVTM, CDR2 ANQGSEA. V shed 4 bases and J 1 base; nucleotides not matched to a gene: 6. CDR3 nucleotides: TGCAGCGTTGGAGAGGGGGCAAGGAACACTGAAGCTTTCTTT. Its translation is CSVGEGARNTEAFF.

With regard to this clone: The same CDR3 can be traced to other DNA sequences in this sample. The V gene is TRBV29-1, the J gene TRBJ2-5; D remains unclear. CDR1 and CDR2 from the germline V gene are SQVTM and ANQGSEA. There are 12 residues in the CDR3. Trimming removed 4 bases from V and 1 base from J, with 7 bases in between. CDR3 coding DNA: TGCAGCGTTGGTGCTGCCCAAGAGACCCAGTACTTC. Amino acid sequence: CSVGAAQETQYF.

This clone was seen only a few times. CDR3: CASSFNSDGTGELFF. The CDR3 coding sequence is TGCGCCAGCAGCTTTAACTCGGACGGAACCGGGGAGCTGTTTTTT. The V and J genes are TRBV5-1 and TRBJ2-2; no clear D gene. The germline V and J ends were trimmed by 2 bases and 5 bases, with 13 bases remaining between them. Germline V CDR1 and CDR2: SGHRS, YFSETQ. CDR3 size: 15 residues.

The chain combines TRBV10-3 with TRBJ2-7; a possible D gene is TRBD1 (6 bases). The CDR3 covers 14 residues. CDR1 and CDR2 from the germline V gene are ENHRY and SYGVKD. Trimming cost V 4 bases and J 2 bases, with 12 bases left between them. The CDR3 DNA is TGTGCCATCAGTGGATCTGGGGGCCCCTACGAGCAGTACTTC. It encodes CAISGSGGPYEQYF.

This clone was counted many times. The V call is TRBV9, the J call TRBJ2-1; D remains ambiguous. This CDR3 has 17 residues. Between the trimmed V and J ends, which lost 0 bases and 0 bases, there was a span of 13 bases. CDR1 and CDR2 (germline): SGDLS, YYNGEE. The CDR3: CASSVGPQSSSYNEQFF. In DNA form, the CDR3 reads TGTGCCAGCAGCGTAGGGCCCCAAAGCAGCTCCTACAATGAGCAGTTCTTC.

The chain employs TRBV7-8 and TRBJ2-1, with 7 bases that match TRBD2. In germline, CDR1 is SGHVS, CDR2 FQNEAQ. V gave up 5 bases and J gave up 1 base; unmatched junction bases: 11. This CDR3 region has 17 residues. This CDR3 is CASSPTLGGRSYNEQFF. CDR3 bases: TGTGCCAGCAGCCCGACCCTGGGAGGGAGGTCCTACAATGAGCAGTTCTTC.

V gene TRBV6-1 combines with J gene TRBJ1-5, with 8 bases matching TRBD1. CDR1 is MNHNS, CDR2 SASEGT, per germline. The J segment lost 3 bases and the V segment lost 3 bases, leaving 4 bases of the junction unmatched. This CDR3 contains 15 residues. Written as DNA, the CDR3 is TGTGCCAGCAGTGACAGGGACAGGCCCAATCAGCCCCAGCATTTT. It encodes CASSDRDRPNQPQHF.

This sequence joins TRBV14 and TRBJ2-5, with D possibly called TRBD1 or TRBD2 (7 bases each). The ends were cut back, 0 bases at V and 2 bases at J, with 10 bases in the middle. The germline gives CDR1 SGHDN, CDR2 FVKESK. The CDR3 totals 15 residues. The CDR3 DNA sequence: TGTGCCAGCAGCCAAGATCAGGGGGGGCAAGAGACCCAGTACTTC. Its translation: CASSQDQGGQETQYF.